This T cell receptor beta chain was observed in a study of blood T cell repertoires in COVID-19. Trimming shortened V by 1 base and J by 7 bases, and 17 bases separated the two germline ends. The CDR3 runs to 16 residues. Germline CDR1 is LGHDT and CDR2 is YNNKEL (reference sequence). The assay was immunoSEQ multiplex PCR, and TCRdb's table has in-frame clones only and misses some. The sample shows 200,000 to 300,000 clones, approximately 88% of them seen only once. The source of this sequence is a woman aged 40 to 50 with acute COVID-19. Material for sequencing was PBMCs or T cells enriched from blood (not recorded which). This sequence joins TRBV3-1 (or the pseudogene TRBV3-2) and TRBJ2-4; D ambiguous. The CDR3 DNA is TGTGCCAGCAGCCAAGTGAAAGCAGAGGCAGATAACATTCAGTACTTC. Its protein is CASSQVKAEADNIQYF.